This TCR beta chain was identified during a study of CD8+ T cells in alopecia areata. Whole-study results and caveats: Among patients, TCR sharing was less clear than in mice, a difference possibly due in part to HLA diversity in the patient population.

As concerns this clone: The antigen is not known.

The CDR3 totals 13 residues. CDR1 and CDR2 from the germline V gene are SGHAT and FQNNGV. The germline V and J ends were trimmed by 1 base and 3 bases, with 7 bases remaining between them. The treatment was: oral pan-JAK inhibitor, 5-10 mg twice daily. After isolation, RNA underwent reverse transcription to generate cDNA as the sequencing template. The repertoire was sequenced with immunoSEQ multiplex PCR; TCRdb's copy has only in-frame clones and lacks some. The profile covers 110,000 to 150,000 clones, with about 86% appearing a single time and about 13% taken by the ten largest. The rearrangement joins TRBV11-2 to TRBJ2-7; the D is unclear. Sequencing used CD8+ T cells sorted from blood, obtained at week 4, from a patient treated with tofacitinib. The sequence derives from a human donor with alopecia areata. The CDR3 nucleotides are TGTGCCAGCAGCTTAGCCCAGGACTACGAGCAGTACTTC. Translation gives CASSLAQDYEQYF. The full variable domain, in which reference TRBV11-2 and TRBJ2-7 provide the parts outside the CDR3, is EAGVAQSPRYKIIEKRQSVAFWCNPISGHATLYWYQQILGQGPKLLIQFQNNGVVDDSQLPKDRFSAERLKGVDSTLKIQPAKLEDSAVYLCASSLAQDYEQYFGPGTRLTVT.